The next 2 T cell receptor beta chains were all read from a single sample in a study of CD8+CD57+ T cells in acquired aplastic anemia. Profiling that covered TCR beta VDJ and CDR3 relied on genomic DNA as its template. TCRdb passed the reads through MiXCR, listing each CDR3 protein once. The sample holds about 210,000 distinct CDR3 sequences, 30% to 40% seen once. The sequencing input was sorted CD4+, CD8+, or CD8+CD57+ T cells (not recorded which) from PBMCs. These receptors all stem from a human donor in good health, serving as a control.

The chain joins TRBV7-3 to TRBJ1-2, with D uncertain. The CDR3 totals 13 residues. In germline, CDR1 is SGHTA, CDR2 FQGTGA. The V end was cut by 1 base, the J end by 5 bases, with 8 bases between. The CDR3 spells CASSLKGGYGYTF. In DNA, the CDR3 is TGTGCCAGCAGCTTAAAGGGAGGTTATGGCTACACCTTC.

The sample holds a few counts of this clonotype. The CDR3 coding sequence is TGTGCCAGCAGTTATGGTTCGGCGGGGGCCCAAGAGACCCAGTACTTC. Translation gives CASSYGSAGAQETQYF. The chain joins TRBV6-5 to TRBJ2-5; D might be TRBD2 (7 bases). CDR3 length equals 16 residues. Germline values: CDR1 MNHEY, CDR2 SVGAGI. V was shortened by 3 bases and J by 1 base, with 15 bases between the two germline ends.